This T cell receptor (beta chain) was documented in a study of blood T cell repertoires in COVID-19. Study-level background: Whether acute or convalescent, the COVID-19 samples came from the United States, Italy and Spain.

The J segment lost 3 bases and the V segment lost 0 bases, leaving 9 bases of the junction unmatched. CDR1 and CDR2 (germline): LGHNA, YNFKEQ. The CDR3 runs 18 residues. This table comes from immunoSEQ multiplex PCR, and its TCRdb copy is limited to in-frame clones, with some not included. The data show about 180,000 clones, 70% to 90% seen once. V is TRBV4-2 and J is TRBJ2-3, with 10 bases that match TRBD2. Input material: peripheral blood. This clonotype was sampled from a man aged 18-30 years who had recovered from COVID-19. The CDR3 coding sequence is TGTGCCAGCAGCCAAGAGATCCTAGCGGGAGTGAGGACAGATACGCAGTATTTT. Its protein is CASSQEILAGVRTDTQYF.